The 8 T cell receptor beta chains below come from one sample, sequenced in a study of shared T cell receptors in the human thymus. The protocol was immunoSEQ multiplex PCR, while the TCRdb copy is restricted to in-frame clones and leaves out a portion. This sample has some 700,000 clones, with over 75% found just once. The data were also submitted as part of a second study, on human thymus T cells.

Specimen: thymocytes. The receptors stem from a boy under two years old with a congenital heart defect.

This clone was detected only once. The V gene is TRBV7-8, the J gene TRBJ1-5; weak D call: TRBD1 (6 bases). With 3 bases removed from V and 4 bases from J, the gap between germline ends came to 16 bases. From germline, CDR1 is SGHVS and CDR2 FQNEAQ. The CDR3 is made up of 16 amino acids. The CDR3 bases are TGTGCCAGCAGCTTGACAGGCAGTCAGGAAAATCAGCCCCAGCATTTT. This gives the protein CASSLTGSQENQPQHF.

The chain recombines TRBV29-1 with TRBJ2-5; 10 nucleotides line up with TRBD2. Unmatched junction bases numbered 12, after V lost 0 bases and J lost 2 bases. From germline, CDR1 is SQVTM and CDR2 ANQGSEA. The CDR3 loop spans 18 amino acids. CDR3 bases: TGCAGCGTTGAAGATCCGCCTAGCGGGGGACTTTCACAAGAGACCCAGTACTTC. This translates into CSVEDPPSGGLSQETQYF.

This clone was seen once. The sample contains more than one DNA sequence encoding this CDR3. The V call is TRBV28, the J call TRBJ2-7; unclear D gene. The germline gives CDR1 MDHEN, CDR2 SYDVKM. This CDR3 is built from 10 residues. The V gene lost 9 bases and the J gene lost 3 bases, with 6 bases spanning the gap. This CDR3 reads CASSRYEQYF. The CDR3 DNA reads TGTGCCAGTAGCCGCTACGAGCAGTACTTC.

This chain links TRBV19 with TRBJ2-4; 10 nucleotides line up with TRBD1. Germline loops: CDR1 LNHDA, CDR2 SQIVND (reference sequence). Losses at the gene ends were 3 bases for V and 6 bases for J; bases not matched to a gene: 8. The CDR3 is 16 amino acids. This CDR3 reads CASSIPNRDRGNIQYF. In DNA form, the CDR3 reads TGTGCCAGTAGTATCCCGAACCGGGACAGGGGAAACATTCAGTACTTC.

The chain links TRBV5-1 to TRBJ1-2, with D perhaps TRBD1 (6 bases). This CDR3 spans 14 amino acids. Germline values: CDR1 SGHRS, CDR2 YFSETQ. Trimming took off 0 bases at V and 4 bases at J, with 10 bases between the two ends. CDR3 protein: CASSLEGGIYGYTF. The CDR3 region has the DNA TGCGCCAGCAGCTTGGAGGGGGGGATCTATGGCTACACCTTC.

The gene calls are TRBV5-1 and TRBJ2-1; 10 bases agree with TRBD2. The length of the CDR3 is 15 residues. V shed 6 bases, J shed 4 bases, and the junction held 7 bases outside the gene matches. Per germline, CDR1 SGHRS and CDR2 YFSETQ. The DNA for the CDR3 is TGCGCCAGCACTTCCGGGACTAGCGATTACAATGAGCAGTTCTTC. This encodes CASTSGTSDYNEQFF.

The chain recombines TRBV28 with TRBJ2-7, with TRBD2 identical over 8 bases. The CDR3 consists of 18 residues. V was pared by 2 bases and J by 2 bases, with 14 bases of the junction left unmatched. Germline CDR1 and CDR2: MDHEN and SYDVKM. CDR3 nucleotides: TGTGCCAGCAGTTTAACCCCGCCGACTAGCGCAAAGCCCTACGAGCAGTACTTC. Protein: CASSLTPPTSAKPYEQYF.

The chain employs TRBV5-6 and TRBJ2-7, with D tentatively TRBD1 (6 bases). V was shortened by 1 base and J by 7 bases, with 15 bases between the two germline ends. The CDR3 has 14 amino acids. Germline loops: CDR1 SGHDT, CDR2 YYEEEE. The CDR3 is CASSLCPGAAEQYF. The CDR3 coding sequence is TGTGCCAGCAGCTTGTGTCCAGGGGCGGCAGAGCAGTACTTC.